Below, 32 T cell receptor beta chains from the same sample are listed, as sequenced in a study of blood T cell repertoires in COVID-19. The table came from immunoSEQ multiplex PCR; TCRdb's copy has only in-frame clones and leaves some out. The sample yields some 56,000 clones, about 88% seen once. The material sequenced was peripheral blood. Every receptor here comes from an older woman with COVID-19, enrolled during active disease.

V is TRBV18 and J is TRBJ2-7; weak D call: TRBD2 (6 bases). The ends were cut back, 3 bases at V and 3 bases at J, with 6 bases in the middle. Germline lookup yields CDR1 KGHSH and CDR2 LQKENI. This CDR3 contains 12 residues. Written as DNA, the CDR3 is TGTGCCAGCTCACCGGGGGGCTACGAGCAGTACTTC. The encoded protein is CASSPGGYEQYF.

The chain couples TRBV10-3 to TRBJ2-1; 7 nucleotides match TRBD2. Germline CDR1 and CDR2: ENHRY and SYGVKD. CDR3 size: 13 residues. The V gene end was trimmed by 8 bases and the J gene end by 4 bases; junction bases not matched to a gene: 5. This CDR3 is CAIASGDYNEQFF. The CDR3 DNA follows: TGTGCCATCGCTAGCGGCGATTACAATGAGCAGTTCTTC.

The V and J genes are TRBV27 and TRBJ2-7, with 10 bases that match TRBD1. Germline V gene data show CDR1 as MNHEY and CDR2 as SMNVEV (reference sequence). CDR3 length: 16 amino acids. V lost 8 bases and J lost 9; bases outside the gene matches: 19. The CDR3 spells CASPPNPDRGGVRQYF. The CDR3 DNA is TGTGCCAGCCCCCCAAATCCGGACAGGGGGGGTGTGAGGCAGTACTTC.

This CDR3 reads CASSMVGQGNQPQHF. The DNA for the CDR3 is TGTGCCAGTAGTATGGTCGGACAGGGGAATCAGCCCCAGCATTTT. The J gene is TRBJ1-5, the V gene TRBV19, with TRBD1 matching 9 bases. V dropped 3 bases and J dropped 4; count of bases not matched to a gene: 4. The CDR3 covers 15 residues. Germline values: CDR1 LNHDA, CDR2 SQIVND (reference sequence).

The rearrangement links TRBV7-8 to TRBJ1-6; D gene uncertain. Germline V gene sequence: CDR1 SGHVS, CDR2 FQNEAQ. The CDR3 loop spans 18 amino acids. V lost 4 bases, J lost 0 bases, and 16 bases lay in between. As DNA, the CDR3 is TGTGCCAGCAGCTGGGAGACGGACGCGAGCTCCTATAATTCACCCCTCCACTTT. The encoded protein is CASSWETDASSYNSPLHF.

The chain links TRBV7-9 to TRBJ1-6; 8 nucleotides align to TRBD1. V shed 2 bases, J shed 7 bases, and the junction held 4 bases outside the gene matches. The CDR3 has 15 amino acids. The germline V gene has CDR1 SEHNR and CDR2 FQNEAQ (reference sequence). The CDR3 sequence is CASSLRQGLNSPLHF. The CDR3 nucleotides read TGTGCCAGCAGCTTACGACAGGGGTTGAATTCACCCCTCCACTTT.

This chain connects TRBV30 to TRBJ2-5, with D uncertain. This CDR3 has 13 residues. V lost 6 bases, J lost 2 bases, and 13 bases lay in between. Germline values: CDR1 GTSNPN, CDR2 SVGIG (reference sequence). Written as DNA, the CDR3 is TGTGCCTGTTCCTCTGGCAGTCAAGAGACCCAGTACTTC. Translation gives CACSSGSQETQYF.

The chain is built from TRBV5-1 and TRBJ2-7, with a possible D match to TRBD1 (6 bases). V shed 7 bases and J shed 6 bases, with 17 bases lying between them. CDR1 is SGHRS, CDR2 YFSETQ, per germline. There are 13 residues in the CDR3. The CDR3 is CASAGEVWGEQYF. As DNA, the CDR3 is TGCGCCAGCGCAGGGGAAGTTTGGGGCGAGCAGTACTTC.

V and J are TRBV18 and TRBJ2-3; 8 positions agree with TRBD2. The germline V gene has CDR1 KGHSH and CDR2 LQKENI. V lost 3 bases to trimming and J lost 1 base; unmatched junction nucleotides: 3. There are 15 residues in the CDR3. Written as DNA, the CDR3 is TGTGCCAGCTCACCTCGGGGGGGCGGCACAGATACGCAGTATTTT. The encoded protein is CASSPRGGGTDTQYF.

This clone was seen only once. This sequence joins TRBV6-1 and TRBJ1-2, with a weak D call TRBD1 (5 bases). The CDR3 contains 15 residues. Between the trimmed V and J ends, which lost 1 base and 4 bases, there was a span of 13 bases. Looked up from germline, CDR1 is MNHNS and CDR2 is SASEGT. The CDR3 protein is CASSEGQGTIYGYTF. DNA for the CDR3: TGTGCCAGCAGTGAAGGCCAGGGCACAATCTATGGCTACACCTTC.

This chain's CDR3 is CASSLQGGRGATGELFF. CDR3 bases: TGTGCCAGCAGCCTGCAGGGGGGGCGGGGGGCCACCGGGGAGCTGTTTTTT. J is TRBJ2-2 and V is TRBV3-1 (or the pseudogene TRBV3-2); D may be TRBD2 (8 bases). V lost 4 bases and J 4 bases, leaving 19 bases between the germline ends. CDR1 is LGHDT, CDR2 YNNKEL, per germline (reference sequence). The CDR3 loop spans 17 amino acids.

The rearrangement joins TRBV7-2 to TRBJ1-4; a possible D gene is TRBD1 (5 bases). The V end lost 2 bases, the J end lost 5 bases, and 12 bases lay between the germline ends. This CDR3 contains 15 residues. The germline gives CDR1 SGHTA, CDR2 FQGNSA. The CDR3 DNA reads as TGTGCCAGCAGCTTACGGGTCCAGGGAAATGAAAAACTGTTTTTT. Translation: CASSLRVQGNEKLFF.

The chain is built from TRBV7-2 and TRBJ2-5, with a tentative D call TRBD1 (5 bases). CDR3 length equals 14 residues. V lost 0 bases to trimming and J lost 7 bases, with 12 bases between them. Germline lookup yields CDR1 SGHTA and CDR2 FQGNSA. In nucleotides, the CDR3 is TGTGCCAGCAGCTTAGCGGCGGATAGGGGGACCCAGTACTTC. Translating gives CASSLAADRGTQYF.

The chain is built from TRBV10-3 and TRBJ2-5; D may be TRBD2 (6 bases). Per the germline V gene, CDR1 is ENHRY and CDR2 is SYGVKD. CDR3 length equals 16 residues. The ends were cut back, 3 bases at V and 1 base at J, with 15 bases in the middle. The CDR3 nucleotides are TGTGCCATCAGTGAATCTCCCGGAGGGACCCAAGAGACCCAGTACTTC. It yields the protein CAISESPGGTQETQYF.

This rearrangement joins TRBV28 to TRBJ2-1; D remains unclear. The CDR3 extends over 16 amino acids. Germline assignment: CDR1 MDHEN and CDR2 SYDVKM. Trimming removed 3 bases at V and 5 bases at J, with 17 bases between. The CDR3 DNA follows: TGTGCCAGCAGTTTCCTCCGAGAGAGGCAAGACAATGAGCAGTTCTTC. Translation: CASSFLRERQDNEQFF.

The rearrangement uses TRBV7-8 and TRBJ1-2, with a weak D call TRBD1 (5 bases). The CDR3 is 15 residues long. With 3 bases removed from V and 2 bases from J, the gap between germline ends came to 13 bases. The germline CDR1 and CDR2 sequences are SGHVS and FQNEAQ. The CDR3 region has the DNA TGTGCCAGCAGCTTGTTCTTGGGGCCAAACTATGGCTACACCTTC. This gives the protein CASSLFLGPNYGYTF. Variable domain in full (rest from reference TRBV7-8 and TRBJ1-2): GAGVSQSPRYKVAKRGQDVALRCDPISGHVSLFWYQQALGQGPEFLTYFQNEAQLDKSGLPSDRFFAERPEGSVSTLKIQRTQQEDSAVYLCASSLFLGPNYGYTFGSGTRLTVV.

The chain employs TRBV19 and TRBJ1-2; 12 bases are shared with TRBD1. J gave up 4 bases and V 7 bases, and 16 bases lay outside the gene matches. The CDR3 is 18 residues long. The germline gives CDR1 LNHDA, CDR2 SQIVND (reference sequence). This CDR3 is CASTPRGDRGRGGYGYTF. The CDR3 bases are TGTGCCAGTACCCCGAGGGGGGACAGGGGGCGAGGAGGCTATGGCTACACCTTC.

As DNA, the CDR3 is TGTGCCAGCAGCAAACGAACAGGGGTAAGGGACACAGATACGCAGTATTTT. It encodes CASSKRTGVRDTDTQYF. The chain has TRBV14 and TRBJ2-3; 7 positions match TRBD1. Germline assignment: CDR1 SGHDN and CDR2 FVKESK. This CDR3 has 17 amino acids. The V segment lost 5 bases and the J segment 2 bases; nucleotides outside the gene matches: 13.

J is TRBJ2-1 and V is TRBV27, with TRBD2 matching over 11 bases. The CDR3 is made up of 16 amino acids. V shed 4 bases and J 4 bases; nucleotides not matched to a gene: 6. The germline gives CDR1 MNHEY, CDR2 SMNVEV (reference sequence). CDR3 sequence: CASSSGTSGPYNEQFF. CDR3 DNA sequence: TGTGCCAGCAGTTCCGGGACTAGCGGACCGTACAATGAGCAGTTCTTC.

This clone was recorded only once. Written as DNA, the CDR3 is TGTGCCAGCAGCTTCACGCCAAGCATGAACACTGAAGCTTTCTTT. Its translation: CASSFTPSMNTEAFF. The rearrangement joins TRBV11-3 to TRBJ1-1; D call uncertain. There are 15 residues in the CDR3. Germline assignment: CDR1 SGHNT and CDR2 YENEEA. V shed 3 bases and J shed 0 bases, with 11 bases lying between them.

The chain links TRBV15 to TRBJ1-5; maybe TRBD1 (6 bases). This CDR3 has 14 residues. Germline V gives CDR1 LNHNV, CDR2 YYDKDF (reference sequence). Trimming removed 0 bases from V and 8 bases from J, with 11 bases in between. The CDR3 nucleotides read TGTGCCACCAGCAGAGACAGGGGCATGGAGCCCCAGCATTTT. Its translation: CATSRDRGMEPQHF. The variable domain in full, completed from reference TRBV15 and TRBJ1-5, reads DAMVIQNPRYQVTQFGKPVTLSCSQTLNHNVMYWYQQKSSQAPKLLFHYYDKDFNNEADTPDNFQSRRPNTSFCFLDIRSPGLGDTAMYLCATSRDRGMEPQHFGDGTRLSIL.

The chain carries TRBV6-2 or TRBV6-3 and TRBJ2-7; no firm D call. Trimming stripped 6 bases from V and 2 bases from J, with 17 bases between. The CDR3 runs 15 residues. Germline CDR1 reads MNHEY; CDR2 reads SVGEGT. CDR3: CASSPSNWRTYEQYF. For the CDR3, the DNA is TGTGCCAGCAGCCCTTCAAATTGGCGGACCTACGAGCAGTACTTC.

Only one count was recorded for this clone. This chain connects TRBV9 to TRBJ1-2, with D hard to call. The V end lost 4 bases, the J end lost 1 base, and 11 bases lay between the germline ends. Germline CDR1 is SGDLS and CDR2 is YYNGEE. This CDR3 region has 14 residues. CDR3 in amino acids: CASSPRVFNYGYTF. Here the CDR3 DNA reads TGTGCCAGCAGCCCTCGGGTTTTTAACTATGGCTACACCTTC.

The rearrangement links TRBV2 to TRBJ2-3, with TRBD2 as a possible D gene (6 bases). Germline CDR1 reads SNHLY; CDR2 reads FYNNEI. V was shortened by 4 bases and J by 2 bases, with 13 bases between the two germline ends. The CDR3 is made up of 15 amino acids. CDR3 DNA sequence: TGTGCCAGCAGTGGGAGGGACGGGATCACAGATACGCAGTATTTT. Translating gives CASSGRDGITDTQYF.

The rearrangement joins TRBV7-2 to TRBJ2-1, with D perhaps TRBD2 (5 bases). Germline V gene lookup returns CDR1 SGHTA and CDR2 FQGNSA. The germline V and J ends were trimmed by 4 bases and 1 base, with 8 bases remaining between them. The CDR3 is made up of 14 amino acids. CDR3 sequence: CASSYPGSYNEQFF. In nucleotides, the CDR3 is TGTGCCAGCAGCTACCCGGGGTCCTACAATGAGCAGTTCTTC.

The chain is built from TRBV3-1 (or the pseudogene TRBV3-2) and TRBJ1-1; D uncertain. There are 16 residues in the CDR3. With 1 base removed from V and 4 bases from J, the gap between germline ends came to 16 bases. Per the germline V gene, CDR1 is LGHDT and CDR2 is YNNKEL (reference sequence). The CDR3 protein is CASSQGTVKGGTEAFF. The CDR3 DNA reads as TGTGCCAGCAGCCAAGGGACGGTTAAGGGAGGCACTGAAGCTTTCTTT.

A single count supports this clone. V gene TRBV10-3 combines with J gene TRBJ2-7, with D perhaps TRBD1 (6 bases). Germline values: CDR1 ENHRY, CDR2 SYGVKD. There are 14 residues in the CDR3. Trimming took 6 bases from V and 1 from J, leaving 13 bases between them. The CDR3 DNA follows: TGTGCCATCAGAGGACAGCAACAGTCCTACGAGCAGTACTTC. Residues: CAIRGQQQSYEQYF.

The chain employs TRBV3-1 (or the pseudogene TRBV3-2) and TRBJ2-1, with D unresolved. With 5 bases removed from V and 2 bases from J, the gap between germline ends came to 4 bases. The CDR3 is made up of 12 amino acids. CDR1 and CDR2 from the germline V gene are LGHDT and YNNKEL (reference sequence). CDR3 protein: CASSTPYNEQFF. The DNA for the CDR3 is TGTGCCAGCAGCACACCCTACAATGAGCAGTTCTTC.

The CDR3 here is CASSIDLRGLKNYGYTF. Here the CDR3 DNA reads TGTGCCAGTAGTATAGATCTAAGGGGCCTTAAGAACTATGGCTACACCTTC. V gene TRBV19 combines with J gene TRBJ1-2, with D perhaps TRBD1 (5 bases). Germline CDR1 and CDR2: LNHDA and SQIVND (reference sequence). The CDR3 runs 17 residues. V dropped 0 bases and J dropped 2 bases, with 16 bases sitting between them.

CDR3 DNA: TGTGCCAGTAGTATCCCGGGGTCGGGCAATCAGCCCCAGCATTTT. Translation: CASSIPGSGNQPQHF. This rearrangement joins TRBV19 to TRBJ1-5, with D uncertain. Germline V gene lookup returns CDR1 LNHDA and CDR2 SQIVND (reference sequence). The CDR3 extends over 15 amino acids. Trimming took 3 bases from V and 2 from J, leaving 11 bases between them. The variable domain in full, with the rest retrieved from reference TRBV19 and TRBJ1-5, is DGGITQSPKYLFRKEGQNVTLSCEQNLNHDAMYWYRQDPGQGLRLIYYSQIVNDFQKGDIAEGYSVSREKKESFPLTVTSAQKNPTAFYLCASSIPGSGNQPQHFGDGTRLSIL.

The rearrangement links TRBV4-1 to TRBJ2-2; 8 positions match TRBD2. This CDR3 spans 14 amino acids. Germline-derived CDR1 and CDR2 are MGHRA and YSYEKL. J gave up 1 base and V 10 bases, and 5 bases lay outside the gene matches. CDR3 sequence reads: CATARGENTGELFF. The CDR3, as DNA: TGCGCCACCGCGCGGGGGGAGAACACCGGGGAGCTGTTTTTT.

This clone was seen a single time. The V call is TRBV29-1, the J call TRBJ2-5, with a possible D match to TRBD2 (6 bases). Germline CDR1 SQVTM, CDR2 ANQGSEA. The CDR3 has 13 amino acids. Deletions cut 4 bases from V and 1 base from J, with 10 bases between. CDR3 amino acids: CSVVGRGQETQYF. The CDR3 DNA reads as TGCAGCGTTGTTGGGCGGGGCCAAGAGACCCAGTACTTC.